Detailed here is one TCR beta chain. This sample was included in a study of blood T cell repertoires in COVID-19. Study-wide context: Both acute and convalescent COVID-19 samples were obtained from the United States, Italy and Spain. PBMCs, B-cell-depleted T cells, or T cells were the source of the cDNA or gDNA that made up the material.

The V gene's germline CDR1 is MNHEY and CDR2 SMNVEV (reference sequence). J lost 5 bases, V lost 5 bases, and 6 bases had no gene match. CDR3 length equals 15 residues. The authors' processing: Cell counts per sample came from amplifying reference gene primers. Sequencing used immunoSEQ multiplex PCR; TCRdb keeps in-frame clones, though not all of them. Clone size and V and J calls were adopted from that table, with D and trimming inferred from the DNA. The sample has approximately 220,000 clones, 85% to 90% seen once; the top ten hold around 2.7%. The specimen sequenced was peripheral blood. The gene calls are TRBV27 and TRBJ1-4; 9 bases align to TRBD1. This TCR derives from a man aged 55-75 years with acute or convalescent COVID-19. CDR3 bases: TGTGCCAGCAGTCCGTGGACAGGGGTGAATGAAAAACTGTTTTTT. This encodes CASSPWTGVNEKLFF.